This TCR beta chain stems from a study of blood T cell repertoires in COVID-19. Study-wide background: The United States, Italy and Spain were the sources of the acute and convalescent COVID-19 samples. Nucleic acid was either cDNA or gDNA, and it came from T cells, B-cell-depleted T cells, or PBMCs.

In the original workflow: Amplifying reference gene primers gave estimates of nucleated cell counts. Data came from immunoSEQ multiplex PCR; TCRdb stores just in-frame clones and leaves some out. Clone size and the V and J calls come from that table; the DNA yielded D and trimming. This sample has about 33,000 clones, with around nine tenths found just once. Germline V gives CDR1 LNHDA, CDR2 SQIVND (reference sequence). The ends were cut back, 4 bases at V and 0 bases at J, with 13 bases in the middle. CDR3 length equals 15 residues. A single count supports this clone. Sequencing was done on a sample of peripheral blood. The origin of this receptor is a human donor in a cohort sampled during active COVID-19. The chain has TRBV19 and TRBJ2-7; perhaps TRBD2 as D (6 bases). CDR3 region: CASSRSGLSSYEQYF. Written as DNA, the CDR3 is TGTGCCAGTAGTAGAAGCGGGCTAAGCTCCTACGAGCAGTACTTC.